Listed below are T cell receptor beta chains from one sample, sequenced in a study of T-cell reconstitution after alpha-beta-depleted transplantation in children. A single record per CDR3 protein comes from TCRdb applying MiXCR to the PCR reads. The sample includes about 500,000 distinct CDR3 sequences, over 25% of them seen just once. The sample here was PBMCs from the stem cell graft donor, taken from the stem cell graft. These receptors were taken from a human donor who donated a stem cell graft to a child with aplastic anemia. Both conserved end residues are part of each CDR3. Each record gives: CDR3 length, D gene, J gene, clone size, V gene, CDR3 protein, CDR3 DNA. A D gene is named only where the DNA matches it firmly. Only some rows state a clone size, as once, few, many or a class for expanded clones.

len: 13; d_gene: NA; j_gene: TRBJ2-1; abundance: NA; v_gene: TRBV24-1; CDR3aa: CATSDLSRDEQFF; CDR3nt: TGTGCCACCAGTGATTTATCGAGGGATGAGCAGTTCTTC
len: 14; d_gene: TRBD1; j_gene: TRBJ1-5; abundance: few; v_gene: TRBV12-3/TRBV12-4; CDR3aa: CASSPTGGGQPQHF; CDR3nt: TGTGCCAGCAGTCCCACAGGGGGCGGGCAGCCCCAGCATTTT
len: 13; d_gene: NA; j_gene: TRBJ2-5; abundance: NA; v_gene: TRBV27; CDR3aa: CASSSDPQETQYF; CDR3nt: TGTGCCAGCAGTTCTGACCCCCAAGAGACCCAGTACTTC
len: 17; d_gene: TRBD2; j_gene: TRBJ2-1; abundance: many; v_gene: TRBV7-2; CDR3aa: CASSPRPGTRGGDEQFF; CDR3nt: TGTGCCAGCAGCCCCCGACCCGGGACTAGAGGCGGGGATGAGCAGTTCTTC
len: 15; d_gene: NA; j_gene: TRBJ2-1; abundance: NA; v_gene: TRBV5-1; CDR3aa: CASSLETPRHNEQFF; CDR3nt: TGCGCCAGCAGCTTGGAAACACCTAGACACAATGAGCAGTTCTTC
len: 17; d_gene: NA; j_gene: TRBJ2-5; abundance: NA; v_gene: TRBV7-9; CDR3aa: CASSLWALAGLRETQYF; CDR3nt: TGTGCCAGCAGCTTATGGGCTCTGGCAGGGTTAAGGGAGACCCAGTACTTC
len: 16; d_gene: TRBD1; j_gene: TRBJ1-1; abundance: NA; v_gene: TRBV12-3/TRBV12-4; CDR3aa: CASSAFRQGLNTEAFF; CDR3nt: TGTGCCAGCAGTGCCTTCCGACAGGGCTTGAACACTGAAGCTTTCTTT
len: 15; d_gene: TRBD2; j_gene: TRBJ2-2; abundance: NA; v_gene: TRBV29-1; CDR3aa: CSVAPGLVYTGELFF; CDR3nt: TGCAGCGTGGCACCGGGACTAGTCTACACCGGGGAGCTGTTTTTT
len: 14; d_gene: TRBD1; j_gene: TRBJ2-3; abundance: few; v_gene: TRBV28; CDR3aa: CASRGTGGPDTQYF; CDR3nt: TGTGCCAGCAGGGGGACAGGGGGCCCAGATACGCAGTATTTT
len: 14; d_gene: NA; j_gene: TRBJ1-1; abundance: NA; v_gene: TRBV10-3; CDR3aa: CAISERDTNTEAFF; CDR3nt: TGTGCCATCAGTGAGCGGGACACGAACACTGAAGCTTTCTTT
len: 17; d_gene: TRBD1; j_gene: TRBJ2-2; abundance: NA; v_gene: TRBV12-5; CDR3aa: CASGLVQTGRDTGELFF; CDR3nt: TGTGCTAGTGGTTTGGTCCAGACAGGGCGAGACACCGGGGAGCTGTTTTTT
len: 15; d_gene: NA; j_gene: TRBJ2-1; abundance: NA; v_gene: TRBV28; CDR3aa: CASSFQWELYNEQFF; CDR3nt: TGTGCCAGCAGTTTTCAGTGGGAGCTCTACAATGAGCAGTTCTTC
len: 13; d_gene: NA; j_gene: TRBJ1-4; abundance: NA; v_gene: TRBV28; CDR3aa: CASSLKPPGKLFF; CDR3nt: TGTGCCAGCAGTTTAAAACCCCCTGGGAAACTGTTTTTT
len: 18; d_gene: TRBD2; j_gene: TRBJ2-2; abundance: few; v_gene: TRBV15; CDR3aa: CATSRDFGLPGGTGELFF; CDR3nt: TGTGCCACCAGCAGAGATTTCGGGCTCCCGGGGGGCACCGGGGAGCTGTTTTTT
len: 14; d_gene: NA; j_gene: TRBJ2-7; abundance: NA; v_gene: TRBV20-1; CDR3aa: CSARDLTITYEQYF; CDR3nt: TGCAGTGCTAGAGATTTGACCATTACCTACGAGCAGTACTTC
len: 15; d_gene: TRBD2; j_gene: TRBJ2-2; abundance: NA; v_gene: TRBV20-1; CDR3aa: CSAGPAGGRTGELFF; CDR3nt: TGCAGTGCTGGTCCAGCGGGAGGTCGCACCGGGGAGCTGTTTTTT
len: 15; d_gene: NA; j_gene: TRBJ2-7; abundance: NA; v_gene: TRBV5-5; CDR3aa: CASSSGIGRTYEQYF; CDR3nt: TGTGCCAGCAGCTCGGGGATAGGACGTACCTACGAGCAGTACTTC
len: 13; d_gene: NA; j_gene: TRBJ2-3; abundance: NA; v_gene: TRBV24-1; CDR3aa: CATSDYSTDTQYF; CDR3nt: TGTGCCACCAGTGACTACAGCACAGATACGCAGTATTTT
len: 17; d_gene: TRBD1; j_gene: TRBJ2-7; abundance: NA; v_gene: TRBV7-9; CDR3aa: CASSLVVGRGQGYEQYF; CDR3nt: TGTGCCAGCAGCTTAGTAGTGGGACGGGGACAGGGGTACGAGCAGTACTTC
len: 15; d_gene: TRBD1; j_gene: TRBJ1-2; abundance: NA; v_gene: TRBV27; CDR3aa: CASSPLGTGNYGYTF; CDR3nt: TGTGCCAGCAGTCCCTTGGGGACAGGGAACTATGGCTACACCTTC
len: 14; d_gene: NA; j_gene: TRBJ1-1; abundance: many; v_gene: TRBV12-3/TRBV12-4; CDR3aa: CASSRTGPATEAFF; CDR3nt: TGTGCCAGCAGTCGTACAGGTCCGGCCACTGAAGCTTTCTTT
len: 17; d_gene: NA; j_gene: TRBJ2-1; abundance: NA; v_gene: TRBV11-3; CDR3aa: CASCPIEGVINYNEQFF; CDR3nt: TGTGCCAGCTGTCCAATCGAAGGGGTAATAAACTACAATGAGCAGTTCTTC
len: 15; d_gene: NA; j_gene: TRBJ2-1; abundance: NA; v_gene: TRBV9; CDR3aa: CASSVAPRGGDEQFF; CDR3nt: TGTGCCAGCAGCGTAGCCCCCAGGGGCGGTGATGAGCAGTTCTTC
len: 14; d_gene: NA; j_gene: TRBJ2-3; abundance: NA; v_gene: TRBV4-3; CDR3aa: CASSQDLAWDTQYF; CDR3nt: TGCGCCAGCAGCCAAGATCTTGCTTGGGATACGCAGTATTTT
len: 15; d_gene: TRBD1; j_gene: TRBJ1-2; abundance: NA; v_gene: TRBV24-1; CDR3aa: CATSDAGTGVYGYTF; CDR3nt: TGTGCCACCAGTGATGCCGGGACAGGGGTGTATGGCTACACCTTC
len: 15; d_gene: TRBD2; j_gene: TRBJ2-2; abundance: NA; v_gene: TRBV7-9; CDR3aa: CASCTSGRMAGELFF; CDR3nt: TGTGCCAGCTGCACTAGCGGGAGAATGGCCGGGGAGCTGTTTTTT
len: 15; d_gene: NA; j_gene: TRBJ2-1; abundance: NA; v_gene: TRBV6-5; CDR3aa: CASSYRQSSYNEQFF; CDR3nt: TGTGCCAGCAGTTACCGCCAGAGCTCCTACAATGAGCAGTTCTTC
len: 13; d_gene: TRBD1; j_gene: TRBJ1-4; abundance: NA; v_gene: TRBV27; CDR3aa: CASCRQGNEKLFF; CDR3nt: TGTGCCAGCTGTCGACAGGGCAATGAAAAACTGTTTTTT
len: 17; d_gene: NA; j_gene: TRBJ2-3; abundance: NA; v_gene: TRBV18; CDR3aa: CASSPGVSGSWTDTQYF; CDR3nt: TGTGCCAGCTCACCAGGCGTATCCGGGAGTTGGACAGATACGCAGTATTTT
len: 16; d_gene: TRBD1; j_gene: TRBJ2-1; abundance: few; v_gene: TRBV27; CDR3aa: CASSDLPGQGAYEQFF; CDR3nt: TGTGCCAGCAGTGACCTACCGGGACAGGGGGCATATGAGCAGTTCTTC
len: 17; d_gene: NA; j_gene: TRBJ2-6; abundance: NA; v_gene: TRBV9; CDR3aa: CASSDRQRYSGANVLTF; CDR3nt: TGTGCCAGCAGCGACCGACAGCGCTACTCTGGGGCCAACGTCCTGACTTTC
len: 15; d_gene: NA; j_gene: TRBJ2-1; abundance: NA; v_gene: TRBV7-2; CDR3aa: CASSLGGDTYNEQFF; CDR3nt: TGTGCCAGCAGCTTAGGCGGGGATACCTACAATGAGCAGTTCTTC
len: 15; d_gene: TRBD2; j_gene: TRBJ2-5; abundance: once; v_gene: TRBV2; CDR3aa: CASSPGGLAEETQYF; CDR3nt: TGTGCCAGCAGCCCAGGGGGACTAGCGGAAGAGACCCAGTACTTC
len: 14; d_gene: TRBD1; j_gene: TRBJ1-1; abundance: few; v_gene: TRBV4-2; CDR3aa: CASSQVDREAEAFF; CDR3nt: TGTGCCAGCAGCCAAGTCGACAGGGAGGCTGAAGCTTTCTTT
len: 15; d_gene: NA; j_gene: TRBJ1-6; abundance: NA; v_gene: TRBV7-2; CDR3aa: CASSPSPGRQSPLHF; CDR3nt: TGTGCCAGCAGCCCCTCACCAGGGAGGCAATCACCCCTCCACTTT
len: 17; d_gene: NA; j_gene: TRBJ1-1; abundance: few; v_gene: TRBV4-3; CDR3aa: CASSQPPVGGRGTEAFF; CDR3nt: TGCGCCAGCAGCCAACCTCCAGTCGGGGGGCGAGGGACTGAAGCTTTCTTT
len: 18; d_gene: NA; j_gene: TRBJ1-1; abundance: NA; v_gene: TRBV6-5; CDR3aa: CASSYSGVQGTRNTEAFF; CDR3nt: TGTGCCAGCAGTTACTCGGGTGTTCAAGGAACTCGAAACACTGAAGCTTTCTTT
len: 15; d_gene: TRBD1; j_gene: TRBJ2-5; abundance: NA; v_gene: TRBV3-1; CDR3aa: CASSRPSTGEETQYF; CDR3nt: TGTGCCAGCAGCCGGCCGTCGACAGGGGAAGAGACCCAGTACTTC
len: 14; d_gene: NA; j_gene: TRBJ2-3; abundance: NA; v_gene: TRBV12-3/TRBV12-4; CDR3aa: CASSTGTTASTQYF; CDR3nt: TGTGCCAGCAGCACAGGGACTACGGCTAGTACGCAGTATTTT
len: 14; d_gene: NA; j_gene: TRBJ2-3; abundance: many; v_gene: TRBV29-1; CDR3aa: CSVVREIGTDTQYF; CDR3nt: TGCAGCGTAGTACGTGAGATCGGAACAGATACGCAGTATTTT
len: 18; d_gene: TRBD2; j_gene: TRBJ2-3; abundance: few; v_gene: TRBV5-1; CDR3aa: CASSSIPGLAGGTDTQYF; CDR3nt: TGCGCCAGCAGCTCCATTCCGGGACTAGCGGGAGGCACAGATACGCAGTATTTT
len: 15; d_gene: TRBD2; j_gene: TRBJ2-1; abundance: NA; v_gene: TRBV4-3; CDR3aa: CASSLGLAVNNEQFF; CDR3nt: TGCGCCAGCAGCCTTGGGCTAGCGGTAAACAATGAGCAGTTCTTC
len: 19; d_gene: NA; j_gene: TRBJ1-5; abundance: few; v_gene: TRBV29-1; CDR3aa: CSASNYRVDGREVNQPQHF; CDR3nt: TGCAGCGCTAGCAACTACAGGGTCGACGGGCGGGAGGTGAATCAGCCCCAGCATTTT
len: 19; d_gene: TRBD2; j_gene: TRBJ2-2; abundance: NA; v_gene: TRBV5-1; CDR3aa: CASSYYTGTSGSPTGELFF; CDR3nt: TGCGCCAGCAGCTATTATACCGGGACTAGCGGGAGTCCCACCGGGGAGCTGTTTTTT